These T cell receptor beta chains were read from a single sample in a study of T cells in Graves' hyperthyroidism and ophthalmopathy. MiXCR was run by TCRdb on the multiplex PCR reads, yielding one entry per CDR3 protein. The sample lists 700,000 to 950,000 distinct CDR3 sequences, roughly 32% occurring once. Source material: blood. These receptors originate from a woman in her thirties or forties with Graves' hyperthyroidism. CDR3s include the opening cysteine and the closing phenylalanine or tryptophan. The D gene is left open where the match is weak. Clone size appears in some rows only: once, few, many, or a class for an expanded clone.

many	TRBJ1-1	TRBD1	TRBV10-2	16	TGCGCCAGCAGTGAGGGGGACAGGGCCATGAACACTGAAGCTTTCTTT	CASSEGDRAMNTEAFF
few	TRBJ2-7	.	TRBV5-5	16	TGTGCCAGCAGCTTATCACAGGGTGGAGGTCTTTACGAGCAGTACTTC	CASSLSQGGGLYEQYF
few	TRBJ1-2	.	TRBV6-5	12	TGTGCCAGCAGTGAAGACTGGGGGGGCTACACCTTC	CASSEDWGGYTF
.	TRBJ1-4	TRBD1	TRBV15	15	TGTGCCACCAGCAGAGAAAAGACAGGGAGTGAAAAACTGTTTTTT	CATSREKTGSEKLFF
few	TRBJ1-4	TRBD1	TRBV19	15	TGTGCCAGTAGTCCGGGACAGGGCCTGGGTGAAAAACTGTTTTTT	CASSPGQGLGEKLFF
once	TRBJ1-1	TRBD1	TRBV7-2	18	TGTGCCAGCAGCTTAGGGACAGGGGGGAAACCCATGAACACTGAAGCTTTCTTT	CASSLGTGGKPMNTEAFF
few	TRBJ1-6	.	TRBV20-1	16	TGCAGTGCTGAGCCTTATTCAGGGAATGTTAATTCACCCCTCCACTTT	CSAEPYSGNVNSPLHF
few	TRBJ1-5	TRBD1	TRBV9	16	TGTGCCAGCAGCGCAGGGGGGGGTACTCCGAATCAGCCCCAGCATTTT	CASSAGGGTPNQPQHF
.	TRBJ1-5	.	TRBV12-5	15	TGTGCTAGTGCCAACCCCGGAGGGGGTTCGGGGCCCCAGCATTTT	CASANPGGGSGPQHF
.	TRBJ2-7	.	TRBV6-5	16	TGTGCCAGCAGTTACTCAGGAGGGGTCGAGTCCTACGAGCAGTACTTC	CASSYSGGVESYEQYF
few	TRBJ1-5	.	TRBV6-5	14	TGTGCCAGCAGTTACTCGAACATTCATCAGCCCCAGCATTTT	CASSYSNIHQPQHF
.	TRBJ2-2	TRBD2	TRBV20-1	15	TGCAGTGCTAACCTAGCGGAGCAAAACACCGGGGAGCTGTTTTTT	CSANLAEQNTGELFF
few	TRBJ2-3	.	TRBV29-1	14	TGCAGCGTCCAATTAGACAGAGCCACAGATACGCAGTATTTT	CSVQLDRATDTQYF
few	TRBJ1-1	.	TRBV19	14	TGTGCCAGTAGTATAAGGGAAATGAACACTGAAGCTTTCTTT	CASSIREMNTEAFF
many	TRBJ1-3	.	TRBV13	15	TGTGCCAGCAGCTGGCAGGAGAGCTCTGGAAACACCATATATTTT	CASSWQESSGNTIYF
.	TRBJ2-1	.	TRBV11-2	16	TGTGCCAGCAGCTCCGGAGGGTTGGGACGCCACGATGAGCAGTTCTTC	CASSSGGLGRHDEQFF
many	TRBJ2-5	.	TRBV12-5	13	TGTGCTAGTGGTTCCTCGGGTAGTGAGACCCAGTACTTC	CASGSSGSETQYF
few	TRBJ2-7	TRBD2	TRBV7-8	13	TGTGCCAGCAGTGACAGCGGGAGGTACGAGCAGTACTTC	CASSDSGRYEQYF
.	TRBJ1-1	.	TRBV2	14	TGTGCCAGCAGCCTCGAGGGAACGACCACTGAAGCTTTCTTT	CASSLEGTTTEAFF
many	TRBJ1-3	TRBD1	TRBV20-1	16	TGCAGTGCTAAGGGACAGCCAGTGAGCTCTGGAAACACCATATATTTT	CSAKGQPVSSGNTIYF
.	TRBJ1-1	TRBD1	TRBV19	17	TGTGCCAGTAGTTCTTCCGGGACAGGGTTACCGGGCACTGAAGCTTTCTTT	CASSSSGTGLPGTEAFF
.	TRBJ1-4	TRBD1	TRBV20-1	13	TGCAGTGCTGAGACAGGGGGGAATGAAAAACTGTTTTTT	CSAETGGNEKLFF
few	TRBJ2-7	.	TRBV3-1	13	TGTGCCAGCAAAAGGGGGGGGGAATCCGAGCAGTACTTC	CASKRGGESEQYF
many	TRBJ1-2	.	TRBV12-3/TRBV12-4	13	TGTGCCAGCAGTTTCCCCGGGACCGGTGGCTACACCTTC	CASSFPGTGGYTF
many	TRBJ1-3	.	TRBV10-3	18	TGTGCCATCAGCACAGGGTTTGTGGCTCCGAAATTGGGAAACACCATATATTTT	CAISTGFVAPKLGNTIYF
many	TRBJ1-1	.	TRBV29-1	12	TGCAGCGCACAGGCCATGAACACTGAAGCTTTCTTT	CSAQAMNTEAFF
few	TRBJ1-2	.	TRBV20-1	17	TGCAGTGCTAGAGAAGAGGGAAGGGCCTGGCTTAACTATGGCTACACCTTC	CSAREEGRAWLNYGYTF
many	TRBJ2-7	TRBD2	TRBV20-1	12	TGCAGTGCTAATAGCGGGAGCTACGAGCAGTACTTC	CSANSGSYEQYF
few	TRBJ2-2	.	TRBV2	13	TGTGCCAGCATAGCAGGGTATAGCGGGGAGCTGTTTTTT	CASIAGYSGELFF
.	TRBJ1-4	.	TRBV5-6	15	TGTGCCAGCAGCGAACGGACAGTCTATAATGAAAAACTGTTTTTT	CASSERTVYNEKLFF
.	TRBJ2-2	TRBD2	TRBV7-9	16	TGTGCCAGCAGCTTCACAAGCGGGGGTTACACCGGGGAGCTGTTTTTT	CASSFTSGGYTGELFF
many	TRBJ1-4	.	TRBV12-3/TRBV12-4	13	TGTGCCAGCAGTCGGACAGAAAATGAAAAACTGTTTTTT	CASSRTENEKLFF
.	TRBJ2-5	TRBD2	TRBV10-3	16	TGTGCCATCAGTGACACTAGCGGGGGGCCAAAAGAGACCCAGTACTTC	CAISDTSGGPKETQYF
.	TRBJ2-7	.	TRBV7-9	14	TGTGCCAGCAGCTTAACCGGGATGGCTTCCGAGCAGTACTTC	CASSLTGMASEQYF
.	TRBJ1-5	.	TRBV6-6	15	TGTGCCAGCAGCAATTTGGGACGGGGCAATCAGCCCCAGCATTTT	CASSNLGRGNQPQHF
few	TRBJ1-2	.	TRBV30	10	TGTGCCTGGAGTGAAAGAAGCTACACCTTC	CAWSERSYTF
.	TRBJ1-1	.	TRBV10-3	12	TGTGCCATCAGAGGGGGACCGCGCGAAGCTTTCTTT	CAIRGGPREAFF
once	TRBJ2-5	.	TRBV12-3/TRBV12-4	16	TGTGCCAGCAGTTCACCTTGGACTAGGGGGACAGAGACCCAGTACTTC	CASSSPWTRGTETQYF